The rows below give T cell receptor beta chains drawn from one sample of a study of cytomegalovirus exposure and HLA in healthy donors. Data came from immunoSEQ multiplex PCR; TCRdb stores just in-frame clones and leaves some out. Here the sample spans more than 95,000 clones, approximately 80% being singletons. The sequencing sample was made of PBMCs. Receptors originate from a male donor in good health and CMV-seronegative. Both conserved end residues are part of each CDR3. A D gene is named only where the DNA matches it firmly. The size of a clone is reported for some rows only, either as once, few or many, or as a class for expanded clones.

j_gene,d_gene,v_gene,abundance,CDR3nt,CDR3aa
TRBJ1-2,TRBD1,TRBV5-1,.,TGCGCCAGCAGCCAGGACAGGGTCGGCTACACCTTC,CASSQDRVGYTF
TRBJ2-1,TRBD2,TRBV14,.,TGTGCCAGCAGCCGGAGCGGGAGCTCCTACAATGAGCAGTTCTTC,CASSRSGSSYNEQFF
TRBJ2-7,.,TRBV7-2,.,TGTGCCAGCAGCCAAGAACTAGCTTCCTACGAGCAGTACTTC,CASSQELASYEQYF
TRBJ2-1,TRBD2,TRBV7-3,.,TGTGCCAGCCGTCTAGCGGGAGGTGGCAATGAGCAGTTCTTC,CASRLAGGGNEQFF
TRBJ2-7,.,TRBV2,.,TGTGCCAGCAGTGAGTCCTTCCCACGGAGGGAGCGAACCGGGACAGACGCCTACGAGCAGTACTTC,CASSESFPRRERTGTDAYEQYF
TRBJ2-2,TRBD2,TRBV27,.,TGTGCCAGCAGACAAAGGACTAGCGGGACCCGTCGGACCGGGGAGCTGTTTTTT,CASRQRTSGTRRTGELFF
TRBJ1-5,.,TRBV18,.,TGTGCCAGCTCACCGGGAGGATATAGCAATCAGCCCCAGCATTTT,CASSPGGYSNQPQHF
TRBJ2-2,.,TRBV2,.,TGTGCCAGCAGTCGCACCCCGCAGGCGATGGACGGGGAGCTGTTTTTT,CASSRTPQAMDGELFF
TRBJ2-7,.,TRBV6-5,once,TGTGCCAGCAGTTACATGGCGGGACAGCCTAACGAGCAGTACTTC,CASSYMAGQPNEQYF
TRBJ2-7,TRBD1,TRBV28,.,TGTGCCAGCAGCCCCGGACAGGGAGGCGAGCAGTACTTC,CASSPGQGGEQYF
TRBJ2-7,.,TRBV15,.,TGTGCCACCAGCTGGCGGGCGGTCGACGAGCAGTACTTC,CATSWRAVDEQYF
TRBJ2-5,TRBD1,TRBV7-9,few,TGTGCCAGCAGCGAGCTATGGACAGGGGTGACAGAGACCCAGTACTTC,CASSELWTGVTETQYF
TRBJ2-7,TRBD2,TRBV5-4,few,TGTGCCAGCAGCTTGGCAGCCGGGGGGTCCTACGAGCAGTACTTC,CASSLAAGGSYEQYF
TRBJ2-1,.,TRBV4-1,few,TGCGCCAGCAGCCAAGTGGCGGGACCGTCATACAATGAGCAGTTCTTC,CASSQVAGPSYNEQFF
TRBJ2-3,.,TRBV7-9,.,TGTGCCAGCAGTATAGAGGACAGTTACACAGATACGCAGTATTTT,CASSIEDSYTDTQYF
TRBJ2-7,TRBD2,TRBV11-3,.,TGTGCCAGCAGCTTCGCTAGCGGGAACCACGAGCAGTACTTC,CASSFASGNHEQYF
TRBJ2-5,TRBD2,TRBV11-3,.,TGTGCCAGTCGGACTAGCGGGAGCTTAGAGACCCAGTACTTC,CASRTSGSLETQYF
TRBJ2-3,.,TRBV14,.,TGTGCCAGCAGCCAACCAGGGGTTGATACGCAGTATTTT,CASSQPGVDTQYF
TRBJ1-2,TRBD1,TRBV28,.,TGTGCCAGCATCTCATCCCACAGGGGAAGGTATGGCTACACCTTC,CASISSHRGRYGYTF
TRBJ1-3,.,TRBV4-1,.,TGCGCCAGCAGCCAAGAAGGAGGGGTCGGAAACACCATATATTTT,CASSQEGGVGNTIYF
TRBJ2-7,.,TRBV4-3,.,TGCGCCAGCAGCCTCTTTAAGAGGGGGGGAAACGAGCAGTACTTC,CASSLFKRGGNEQYF
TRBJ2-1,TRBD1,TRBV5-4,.,TGTGCCAGCAGCTTGGCCCCGGGACAGGGATTCAATGAGCAGTTCTTC,CASSLAPGQGFNEQFF
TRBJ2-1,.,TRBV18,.,TGTGCCAGCTCACCCCCCCAGGGGTTGCTCAATGAGCAGTTCTTC,CASSPPQGLLNEQFF
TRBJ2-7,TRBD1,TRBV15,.,TGTGCCACCAGCAGGGACAGGGGAAGCGAGCAGTACTTC,CATSRDRGSEQYF
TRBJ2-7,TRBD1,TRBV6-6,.,TGTGCCAGCAGTTACTCTGGGGACAGCTCCTACGAGCAGTACTTC,CASSYSGDSSYEQYF
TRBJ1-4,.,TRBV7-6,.,TGTGCCAGCAGCTCCCCGGGGTATGCTAATGAAAAACTGTTTTTT,CASSSPGYANEKLFF
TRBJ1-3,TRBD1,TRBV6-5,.,TGTGCCAGCAGACTGACTGGGACAGGCGGAAACACCATATATTTT,CASRLTGTGGNTIYF
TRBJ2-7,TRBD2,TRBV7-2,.,TGTGCCAGCAGCTTAGGTTCCTTACTAGCGGGTAGTCCAACATACGAGCAGTACTTC,CASSLGSLLAGSPTYEQYF
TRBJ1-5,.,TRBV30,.,TGTGCCTGGAGTGTACTAGGCAATCAGCCCCAGCATTTT,CAWSVLGNQPQHF
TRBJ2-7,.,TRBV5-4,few,TGTGCCAGCAGCTTGGGGTCGGGGACCTACGAGCAGTACTTC,CASSLGSGTYEQYF
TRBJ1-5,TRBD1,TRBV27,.,TGTGCCAGCAGTTTATACGGGACAGTGAATATAGGGAGCAATCAGCCCCAGCATTTT,CASSLYGTVNIGSNQPQHF
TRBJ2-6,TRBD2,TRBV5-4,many,TGTGCCAGCAGCTTCCCGCAGGGACTAGCGGCTGGGGCCAACGTCCTGACTTTC,CASSFPQGLAAGANVLTF